This T cell receptor beta chain derives from a study of T cells in Graves' hyperthyroidism and ophthalmopathy. From RNA transcripts, TCR beta CDR3 regions were amplified. TCR CDR3 regions were first amplified by RT-PCR with HTBI primers. In TCRdb, the multiplex PCR reads were re-called with MiXCR into one record per CDR3 protein. The sample consists of about 550,000 distinct CDR3 sequences, around 21% of them appearing once. This clonotype was found many times. Deletions cut 2 bases from V and 12 bases from J, with 23 bases between. The V gene's germline CDR1 is DFQATT and CDR2 SNEGSKA (reference sequence). The CDR3 sequence is 14 residues long.

This clonotype originated in a man aged 18 to 29 with Graves' hyperthyroidism. This chain joins TRBV20-1 and TRBJ2-7, with D unclear. The specimen sequenced was blood. CDR3 DNA sequence: TGCAGTGCTAGACCCCTCTGGCCCAACCCTCAACCGTACTTC. This gives the protein CSARPLWPNPQPYF.